This entry is about one TCR beta chain. Its antigen is not identified. Stimulation used 7.5 to 10 ug/mL lysate from CMV-infected fibroblasts. Sorted nonresponding memory CD4+ T cells were CD40L-negative, CD69-negative, CD45RO-high. This record belongs to a study of persistence of HIV-infected CD4 T cells. For the study at large: Donors had been on suppressive ART for a median of 8 years.

This was the immunoSEQ version 4 assay in survey mode. Sequencing used immunoSEQ multiplex PCR; TCRdb keeps in-frame clones, though not all of them. The table includes approximately 30,000 clones, around 80% detected once. CDR1 is SGHTA and CDR2 is FQGNSA in the germline V gene. V was cut by 3 bases and J by 5 bases, with 15 bases left in between. The CDR3 has 15 residues. The clonotype originates from an adult woman with HIV who was CMV-seropositive. The sample in question was CD4+ T cells sorted from PBMCs after roughly 18-hour stimulation, obtained from a patient who received antiretroviral therapy. This rearrangement joins TRBV7-2 to TRBJ2-3, with D possibly called TRBD1 or TRBD2 (5 bases each). This CDR3 reads CASSFSGTEGDTQYF. The CDR3 coding sequence is TGTGCCAGCAGCTTCTCCGGGACCGAGGGAGATACGCAGTATTTT.